This TCR beta chain was obtained from a study of blood T cells in healthy people across ages. Study outcomes and limitations: Researchers report that TCR beta diversity correlated strongly with naive T cell percentage.

With a J-beta primer mix and a sample-barcoded 5' primer, a second PCR ran about 7 to 12 cycles. TCRdb called the 5' RACE reads again in MiXCR, with one record for every CDR3 protein. The sample has 550,000 to 650,000 distinct CDR3 sequences, approximately 30% seen once. J gave up 6 bases and V 5 bases, and 6 bases lay outside the gene matches. Germline CDR1 is MNHEY and CDR2 is SVGAGI. The CDR3 length is 15 residues. The individuals who served as donors were healthy Caucasians living in Russia, aged roughly 6 to 100. Peripheral blood was drawn, about 9.1 milliliters per donor. In this sample, this clonotype turned up many times. The target antigen is unknown.

The TCR comes from an elderly woman in good health. Sample: blood. The chain joins TRBV6-5 to TRBJ2-3; the match to TRBD2 covers 12 bases. In nucleotides, the CDR3 is TGTGCCAGCAGTAAACCTAGCGGGGGGGAGGATACGCAGTATTTT. This sequence encodes CASSKPSGGEDTQYF.